Below, 7 T cell receptor beta chains from the same sample are listed, as sequenced in a study of CD8 T cells in ankylosing spondylitis (dated by TCRdb to 2015 to 2018). Library method: 5' RACE. The data were produced on an Illumina HiSeq 2500. TCRdb reprocessed the public reads (quality trimming at Q25 with fastp, clone calling with MiXCR) and kept in-frame beta chains. Rows with a matching CDR3 protein are joined into one entry that keeps the most common DNA and genes. This sample gives under 250,000 distinct CDR3 sequences in total; roughly 8% of them show up just once. Clones ranked in the top ten supply more than 4% of the sample. The sequencing sample was made of blood, either unsorted or a sorted T cell fraction (not recorded which). These receptors all come from a female donor with ankylosing spondylitis or in good health (not recorded which).

J is TRBJ2-4 and V is TRBV11-2; D might be TRBD1 (5 bases). This CDR3 is built from 15 residues. Germline V lookup: CDR1 SGHAT, CDR2 FQNNGV. With 5 bases removed from V and 3 bases from J, the gap between germline ends came to 14 bases. The CDR3 reads CASSPPPDSKNIQYF. The CDR3 bases are TGTGCCAGCAGCCCACCACCCGACAGCAAAAACATTCAGTACTTC.

Ten or more counts support this clonotype. The J gene is TRBJ2-1, the V gene TRBV5-1; tentative D call: TRBD2 (5 bases). Germline V gives CDR1 SGHRS, CDR2 YFSETQ. V was trimmed by 4 bases and J by 5 bases, leaving 19 bases between them. The length of the CDR3 is 16 residues. This CDR3 is CASSPRRSGSNNEQFF. The CDR3 DNA is TGCGCCAGCAGCCCCCGACGATCGGGGTCTAACAATGAGCAGTTCTTC. Filled out from reference TRBV5-1 and TRBJ2-1, the complete variable domain reads KAGVTQTPRYLIKTRGQQVTLSCSPISGHRSVSWYQQTPGQGLQFLFEYFSETQRNKGNFPGRFSGRQFSNSRSEMNVSTLELGDSALYLCASSPRRSGSNNEQFFGPGTRLTVL.

This clonotype occurred many times. One junction end disagrees with the germline gene, perhaps due to a read error. The chain links TRBV7-7 to TRBJ1-6, with no clear D. The CDR3 sequence is 11 residues long. The germline V gene has CDR1 SSHAT and CDR2 FNYEAQ (reference sequence). The CDR3 DNA sequence: TGTGCTAGCAGCTTCCGATCACCCCTCCACTTT. It encodes CASSFRSPLHF.

This clonotype was seen a handful of times. This chain joins TRBV30 and TRBJ2-6; D unclear. V shed 3 bases and J shed 0 bases, with 3 bases lying between them. Germline lookup yields CDR1 GTSNPN and CDR2 SVGIG (reference sequence). This CDR3 contains 13 residues. The CDR3: CAWRYSGANVLTF. The CDR3 bases are TGTGCCTGGAGATACTCTGGGGCCAACGTCCTGACTTTC.

This clonotype was observed at least ten times. This sequence joins TRBV19 and TRBJ1-5; 8 nucleotides agree with TRBD1. J was trimmed by 2 bases and V by 3 bases; bases with no gene match: 0. The V gene's germline CDR1 is LNHDA and CDR2 SQIVND (reference sequence). The CDR3 sequence is 14 residues long. For the CDR3, the DNA is TGTGCCAGTAGTATGACAGGGGGCAATCAGCCCCAGCATTTT. Translation gives CASSMTGGNQPQHF.

Ten or more counts support this clonotype. This chain joins TRBV7-2 and TRBJ2-2, with TRBD1 matching 9 bases. The germline gives CDR1 SGHTA, CDR2 FQGNSA. This CDR3 comprises 15 residues. V shed 7 bases and J 4 bases; nucleotides not matched to a gene: 7. CDR3 DNA sequence: TGTGCCAGCACGGACAGGGGAGGGGTCACCGGGGAGCTGTTTTTT. This translates into CASTDRGGVTGELFF.

This clonotype was found a few times. This chain connects TRBV7-2 to TRBJ2-5; TRBD2 might be the D (6 bases). Between the trimmed V and J ends, which lost 6 bases and 4 bases, there was a span of 15 bases. CDR1 and CDR2 from the germline V gene are SGHTA and FQGNSA. The CDR3 loop spans 14 amino acids. CDR3 amino acids: CASSLTGARETQYF. CDR3 coding DNA: TGTGCCAGCAGTTTGACGGGAGCACGAGAGACCCAGTACTTC.